The T cell receptor beta chain under discussion was sequenced for a study of blood T cell repertoires in COVID-19. Background on the study: Acute and convalescent COVID-19 specimens originated in the United States, Italy and Spain. Sample material is recorded as cDNA or gDNA derived from T cells, B-cell-depleted T cells, or PBMCs.

The CDR3 runs to 14 residues. Looked up from germline, CDR1 is ENHRY and CDR2 is SYGVKD. V was trimmed by 6 bases and J by 0 bases, leaving 11 bases between them. Authors' analysis steps: Nucleated cell counts were estimated from reference gene primer amplification. Clones were read by immunoSEQ multiplex PCR, and TCRdb kept only the in-frame ones, dropping some. V and J calls and clone size are as listed in that table; D and trimming were resolved from the DNA. The repertoire holds some 130,000 clones, 65% to 85% seen once, with roughly 1.9% in the top ten. This clonotype was sampled from a man in his 70s with acute or convalescent COVID-19. The chain joins TRBV10-3 to TRBJ1-1, with D possibly being TRBD1 (6 bases). Material: peripheral blood. The CDR3 DNA reads TGTGCCATCAGCCGGACAGAATTGAACACTGAAGCTTTCTTT. It encodes CAISRTELNTEAFF.